This TCR beta chain was captured by sequencing in a study of OX40 agonist ivuxolimab in advanced cancers. Background on the study: In this trial design, patients received ivuxolimab intravenously at 0.01 to 10 mg/kg every 2 weeks. Dose-escalation patients had hepatocellular carcinoma, melanoma, renal cell or head and neck cancer. Participants, roughly 80% male, averaged 60 years of age, ranging from about 23 to 85.

Prior autoimmune disease or systemic immunosuppression barred patients. Produced via immunoSEQ multiplex PCR; TCRdb's table is partial and in-frame only. The table includes about 53,000 clones, roughly 87% detected once. Specimen: CD4+ or CD8+ T cells sorted from blood, collected in a trial of the OX40 agonist ivuxolimab. The origin of this receptor is an adult with an advanced solid tumor such as melanoma, head and neck, liver or kidney cancer.

The DNA for the CDR3 is TGTGCCAGCAGCATACTAGCGCCGAATTTCTACGAGCAGTACTTC. Encoded protein: CASSILAPNFYEQYF. This sequence joins TRBV6-6 and TRBJ2-7; TRBD2 aligns across 7 bases. With 6 bases clipped from V and 3 bases from J, the junction kept 11 bases outside the gene matches. The CDR3 sequence is 15 residues long. The germline V gene encodes CDR1 MNHNY and CDR2 SVGAGI (reference sequence).